Each of the 20 T cell receptor beta chains below was sequenced from the same sample in a study of T cell repertoires in cytomegalovirus infection. TCRdb re-analysed the reads in MiXCR, keeping a single row per CDR3 protein. The data show hundreds of thousands of distinct CDR3 sequences, roughly 30% seen once. What these receptors recognize is not known. Sample: cultured CD8+ T cells from PBMCs, taken from culture after CMV antigen stimulation. Receptor source: a human donor in good health (CMV status not recorded). Some clones in this sample may be carry-over from other donors' samples.

The sample holds a few counts of this clonotype. The chain couples TRBV7-3 to TRBJ1-6; weak D call: TRBD1 (5 bases). V was trimmed by 0 bases and J by 1 base, leaving 13 bases between them. Germline V gene sequence: CDR1 SGHTA, CDR2 FQGTGA. The CDR3 sequence is 18 residues long. The CDR3 DNA reads TGTGCCAGCAGCTTAACGGGGGGAGACAGATCCTATAATTCACCCCTCCACTTT. This sequence encodes CASSLTGGDRSYNSPLHF.

This clonotype was counted between two and nine times. V is TRBV4-1 and J is TRBJ2-4, with D tentatively TRBD1 (6 bases). V was shortened by 2 bases and J by 0 bases, with 17 bases between the two germline ends. Germline-derived CDR1 and CDR2 are MGHRA and YSYEKL. CDR3 length: 18 amino acids. This CDR3 reads CASSQLLSGTPAKNIQYF. CDR3 coding DNA: TGCGCCAGCAGCCAACTTCTCAGTGGGACACCAGCCAAAAACATTCAGTACTTC.

CDR3 sequence reads: CASSSYRGSEQYF. As DNA, the CDR3 is TGTGCCAGCAGTTCATACAGGGGGAGCGAGCAGTACTTC. The genes are TRBV27 and TRBJ2-7, with 8 bases lining up with TRBD1. Germline assignment: CDR1 MNHEY and CDR2 SMNVEV (reference sequence). V lost 4 bases and J lost 6; bases outside the gene matches: 5. The CDR3 is 13 residues long.

This sequence joins TRBV10-3 and TRBJ2-2; D possibly corresponds to TRBD2 (6 bases). The CDR3 spans 14 residues. Looked up from germline, CDR1 is ENHRY and CDR2 is SYGVKD. The V and J ends lost 7 bases and 1 base respectively, with 10 bases between them. DNA for the CDR3: TGTGCCATCACCTCCGGGGGGAACACCGGGGAGCTGTTTTTT. This codes for CAITSGGNTGELFF.

The V and J genes are TRBV7-6 and TRBJ2-1, with 10 bases identical to TRBD2. Germline V gene data show CDR1 as SGHVS and CDR2 as FNYEAQ. With 4 bases clipped from V and 4 bases from J, the junction kept 13 bases outside the gene matches. This CDR3 region has 18 residues. The CDR3 bases are TGTGCCAGCAGCTCGCGCGGGCTAGCGGGGGTCGCGTACAATGAGCAGTTCTTC. Protein sequence: CASSSRGLAGVAYNEQFF.

CDR3 sequence (DNA): TGTGCCAGCAGCCAAGGTGGGACTAGCGTCTACGAGCAGTACTTC. It specifies CASSQGGTSVYEQYF. The rearrangement links TRBV3-1 to TRBJ2-7, with 10 bases that match TRBD2. The trim removed 1 base at V and 3 bases at J, leaving 3 bases unmatched. This CDR3 region has 15 residues. In germline, CDR1 is LGHDT, CDR2 YNNKEL (reference sequence).

This clonotype occurred a few times. The rearrangement links TRBV28 to TRBJ1-5; TRBD1 aligns across 8 bases. This CDR3 region has 14 residues. CDR1 and CDR2 from the germline V gene are MDHEN and SYDVKM. The V gene end was trimmed by 7 bases and the J gene end by 5 bases; junction bases not matched to a gene: 7. The CDR3 sequence: CASNEPDRDQPQHF. The CDR3 bases are TGTGCCAGCAACGAACCGGACAGGGATCAGCCCCAGCATTTT. The complete variable domain, with remaining parts taken from reference TRBV28 and TRBJ1-5, reads DVKVTQSSRYLVKRTGEKVFLECVQDMDHENMFWYRQDPGLGLRLIYFSYDVKMKEKGDIPEGYSVSREKKERFSLILESASTNQTSMYLCASNEPDRDQPQHFGDGTRLSIL.

CDR3 sequence: CASRYGSYEQYF. CDR3 nucleotides: TGTGCCAGCAGGTACGGGTCCTACGAGCAGTACTTC. The V gene is TRBV12-3 or TRBV12-4, the J gene TRBJ2-7; D is undetermined. The V end lost 6 bases, the J end lost 1 base, and 7 bases lay between the germline ends. This CDR3 has 12 amino acids.

This chain links TRBV2 with TRBJ1-1, with D maybe TRBD1 (6 bases). The CDR3 contains 14 residues. Between the trimmed V and J ends, which lost 5 bases and 0 bases, there was a span of 10 bases. From germline, CDR1 is SNHLY and CDR2 FYNNEI. The CDR3 nucleotides read TGTGCCAGCAGTAGACAGGCTTTGAACACTGAAGCTTTCTTT. It specifies CASSRQALNTEAFF.

This clonotype was counted only a few times. The chain couples TRBV4-2 to TRBJ2-1; TRBD2 agrees at 9 bases. The CDR3 is 18 amino acids. V trimming: 2 bases; J trimming: 5 bases; junction bases outside the gene matches: 13. The germline V gene encodes CDR1 LGHNA and CDR2 YNFKEQ. The CDR3 sequence is CASSQLGPAGGAHNEQFF. The CDR3 nucleotides are TGTGCCAGCAGCCAATTGGGTCCGGCGGGGGGGGCTCACAATGAGCAGTTCTTC.

The chain joins TRBV6-6 to TRBJ2-1, with TRBD2 identical over 10 bases. J was trimmed by 3 bases and V by 0 bases; bases with no gene match: 8. The germline CDR1 and CDR2 sequences are MNHNY and SVGAGI (reference sequence). The CDR3 runs to 18 residues. CDR3 bases: TGTGCCAGCAGTTACTCGATCTCCCTAGCGGGGGTCTACAATGAGCAGTTCTTC. This encodes CASSYSISLAGVYNEQFF.

V gene TRBV7-9 combines with J gene TRBJ2-7; unclear D gene. This CDR3 comprises 11 residues. The V and J ends lost 5 bases and 3 bases respectively, with 5 bases between them. Germline values: CDR1 SEHNR, CDR2 FQNEAQ (reference sequence). The CDR3 DNA reads as TGTGCCAGCAGCGGCCACTACGAGCAGTACTTC. Amino acid sequence: CASSGHYEQYF.

This clonotype was seen a few times. This chain connects TRBV28 to TRBJ1-6; TRBD1 aligns across 11 bases. From germline, CDR1 is MDHEN and CDR2 SYDVKM. V trimming: 3 bases; J trimming: 10 bases; junction bases outside the gene matches: 5. The CDR3 has 15 amino acids. The CDR3 sequence is CASSFRTGGGSPLHF. In DNA, the CDR3 is TGTGCCAGCAGTTTTCGGACAGGGGGCGGCTCACCCCTCCACTTT.

This clonotype was detected a few times. J is TRBJ2-2 and V is TRBV7-9; TRBD1 matches at 8 bases. Per the germline V gene, CDR1 is SEHNR and CDR2 is FQNEAQ (reference sequence). This CDR3 comprises 17 residues. Trimming took 5 bases from V and 1 from J; bases not matched to a gene: 9. The CDR3 spells CASSPRPGQGNTGELFF. The CDR3 bases are TGTGCCAGCAGCCCTCGCCCCGGACAGGGGAACACCGGGGAGCTGTTTTTT.

This sequence joins TRBV6-8 and TRBJ2-5, with 9 bases that match TRBD1. The V gene end was trimmed by 2 bases and the J gene end by 5 bases; junction bases not matched to a gene: 12. Per germline, CDR1 MNHGY and CDR2 SAAAGT. The CDR3 is 17 amino acids. CDR3 nucleotide sequence: TGTGCCAGCAGTTACGCGGTCCCGGGACAGGGTTGGGAGACCCAGTACTTC. Its protein product is CASSYAVPGQGWETQYF.

The V and J genes are TRBV27 and TRBJ1-1, with TRBD1 matching over 7 bases. Germline loops: CDR1 MNHEY, CDR2 SMNVEV (reference sequence). V was clipped by 7 bases and J by 10 bases; unmatched bases: 6. CDR3 length: 11 amino acids. CDR3 region: CASIDREGAFF. CDR3 sequence (DNA): TGTGCCAGCATCGACAGGGAAGGAGCTTTCTTT.

This clonotype was found many times. The chain uses TRBV7-2 and TRBJ1-5, with TRBD1 identical over 7 bases. The CDR3 spans 15 residues. Germline lookup yields CDR1 SGHTA and CDR2 FQGNSA. V lost 1 base to trimming and J lost 5 bases; unmatched junction nucleotides: 5. CDR3 bases: TGTGCCAGCAGCTTAGAGGGGACAGTTGATCAGCCCCAGCATTTT. Translating gives CASSLEGTVDQPQHF.

A few counts support this clonotype. The chain combines TRBV7-2 with TRBJ2-2; D unresolved. CDR1 and CDR2 (germline): SGHTA, FQGNSA. This CDR3 contains 11 residues. Trimming removed 6 bases at V and 6 bases at J, with 5 bases between. The CDR3 is CASRSAGELFF. The CDR3 coding sequence is TGTGCCAGCAGGTCCGCCGGGGAGCTGTTTTTT.

This chain connects TRBV14 to TRBJ2-7, with 7 nucleotides matching TRBD1. This CDR3 spans 16 amino acids. Germline-derived CDR1 and CDR2 are SGHDN and FVKESK. J lost 6 bases, V lost 0 bases, and 11 bases had no gene match. CDR3 sequence (DNA): TGTGCCAGCAGCCAAGATTCCCCCGGGACAGCCGGCGAGCAGTACGTC. Its protein is CASSQDSPGTAGEQYV.

This clonotype was observed a handful of times. This sequence joins TRBV19 and TRBJ2-1, with D perhaps matching TRBD1 or TRBD2 (5 bases each). The CDR3 has 15 amino acids. Germline lookup yields CDR1 LNHDA and CDR2 SQIVND (reference sequence). Trimming removed 3 bases from V and 0 bases from J, with 9 bases in between. CDR3 nucleotide sequence: TGTGCCAGTAGTATGTCTGGGACCTCCTACAATGAGCAGTTCTTC. Its translation: CASSMSGTSYNEQFF.